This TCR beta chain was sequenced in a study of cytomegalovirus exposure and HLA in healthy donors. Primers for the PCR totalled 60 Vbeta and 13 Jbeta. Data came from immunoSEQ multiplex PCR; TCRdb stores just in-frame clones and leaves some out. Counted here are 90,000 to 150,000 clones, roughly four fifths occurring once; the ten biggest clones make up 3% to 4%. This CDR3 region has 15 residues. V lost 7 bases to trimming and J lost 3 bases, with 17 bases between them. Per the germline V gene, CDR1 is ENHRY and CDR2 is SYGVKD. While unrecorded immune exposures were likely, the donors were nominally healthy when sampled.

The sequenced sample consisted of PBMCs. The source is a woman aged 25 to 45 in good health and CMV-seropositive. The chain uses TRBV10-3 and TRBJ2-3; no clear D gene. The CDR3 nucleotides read TGTGCCATCAAGGCTGCGGTGAGAATGACAGATACGCAGTATTTT. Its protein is CAIKAAVRMTDTQYF.